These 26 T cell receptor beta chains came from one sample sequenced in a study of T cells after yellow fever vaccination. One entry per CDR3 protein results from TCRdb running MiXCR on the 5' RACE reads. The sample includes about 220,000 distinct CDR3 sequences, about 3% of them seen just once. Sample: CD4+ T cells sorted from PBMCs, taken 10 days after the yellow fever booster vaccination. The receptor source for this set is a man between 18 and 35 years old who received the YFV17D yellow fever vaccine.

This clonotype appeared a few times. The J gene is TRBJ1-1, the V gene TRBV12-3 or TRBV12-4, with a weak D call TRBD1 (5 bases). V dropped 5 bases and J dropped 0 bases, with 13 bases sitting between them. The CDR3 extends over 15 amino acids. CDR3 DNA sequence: TGTGCCAGCAGTGGGGGGGGGAGCATGAACACTGAAGCTTTCTTT. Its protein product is CASSGGGSMNTEAFF.

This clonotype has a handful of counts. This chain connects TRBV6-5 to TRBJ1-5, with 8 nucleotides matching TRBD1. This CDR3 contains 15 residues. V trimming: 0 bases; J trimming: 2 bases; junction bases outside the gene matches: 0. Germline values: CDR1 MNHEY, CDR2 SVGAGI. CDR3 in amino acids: CASSYSGQGNQPQHF. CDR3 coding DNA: TGTGCCAGCAGTTACTCGGGACAGGGCAATCAGCCCCAGCATTTT.

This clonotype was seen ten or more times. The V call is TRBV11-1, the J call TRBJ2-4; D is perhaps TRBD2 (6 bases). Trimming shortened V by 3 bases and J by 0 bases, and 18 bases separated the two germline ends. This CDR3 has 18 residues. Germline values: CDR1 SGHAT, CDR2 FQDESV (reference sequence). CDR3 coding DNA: TGTGCCAGCAGCTTTCGGGGTAGCGGAGCGCTAGCCAAAAACATTCAGTACTTC. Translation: CASSFRGSGALAKNIQYF.

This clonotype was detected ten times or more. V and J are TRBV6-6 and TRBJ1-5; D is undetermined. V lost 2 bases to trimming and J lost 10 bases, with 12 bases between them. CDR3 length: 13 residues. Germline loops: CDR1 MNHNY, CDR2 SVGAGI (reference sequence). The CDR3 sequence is CASSYAVWSPQHF. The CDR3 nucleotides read TGTGCCAGCAGTTACGCAGTGTGGAGTCCCCAGCATTTT.

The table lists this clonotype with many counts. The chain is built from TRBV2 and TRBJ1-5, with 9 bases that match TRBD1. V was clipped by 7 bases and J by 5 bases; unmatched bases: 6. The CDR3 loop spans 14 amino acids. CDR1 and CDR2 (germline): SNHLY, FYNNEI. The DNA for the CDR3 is TGTGCCAGCAAGGCGACAGGGGGTCATCAGCCCCAGCATTTT. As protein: CASKATGGHQPQHF.

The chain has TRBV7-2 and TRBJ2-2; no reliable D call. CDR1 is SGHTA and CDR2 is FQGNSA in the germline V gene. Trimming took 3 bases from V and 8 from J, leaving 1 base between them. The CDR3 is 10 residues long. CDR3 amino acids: CASSFGELFF. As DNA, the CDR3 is TGTGCCAGCAGCTTTGGGGAGCTGTTTTTT.

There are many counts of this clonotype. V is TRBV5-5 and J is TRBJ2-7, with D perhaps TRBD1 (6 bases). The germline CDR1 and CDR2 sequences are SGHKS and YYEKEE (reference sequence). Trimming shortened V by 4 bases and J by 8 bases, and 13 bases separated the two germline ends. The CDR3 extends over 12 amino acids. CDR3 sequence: CASSIQGYQQYV. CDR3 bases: TGTGCCAGCAGCATACAGGGTTACCAGCAGTACGTC.

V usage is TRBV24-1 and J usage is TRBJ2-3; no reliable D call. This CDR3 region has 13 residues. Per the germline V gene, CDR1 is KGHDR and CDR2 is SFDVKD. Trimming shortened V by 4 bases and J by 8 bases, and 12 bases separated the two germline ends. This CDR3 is CATSDPFRVTQYF. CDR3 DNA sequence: TGTGCCACCAGTGACCCATTTCGTGTTACGCAGTATTTT.

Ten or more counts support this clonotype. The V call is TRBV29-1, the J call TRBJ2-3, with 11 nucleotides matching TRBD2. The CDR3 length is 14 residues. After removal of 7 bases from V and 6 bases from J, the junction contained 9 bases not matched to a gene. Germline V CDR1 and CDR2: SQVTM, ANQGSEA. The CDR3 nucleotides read TGCAGCGGGACGGCTAGCGGGGGGTCTGATACGCAGTATTTT. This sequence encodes CSGTASGGSDTQYF.

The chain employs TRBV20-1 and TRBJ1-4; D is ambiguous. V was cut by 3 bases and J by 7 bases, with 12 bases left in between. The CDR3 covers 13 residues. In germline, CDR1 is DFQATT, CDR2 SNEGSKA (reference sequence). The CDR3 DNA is TGCAGTGCTAGTTGGGTACCCGGTGAAAAACTGTTTTTT. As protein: CSASWVPGEKLFF.

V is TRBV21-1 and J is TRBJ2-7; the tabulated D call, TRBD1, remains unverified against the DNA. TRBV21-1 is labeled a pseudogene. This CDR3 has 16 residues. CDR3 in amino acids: CASSKDPQSSSYEQYV. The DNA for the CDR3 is TGTGCCAGCAGCAAAGACCCCCAGTCTTCTTCCTACGAGCAGTACGTC.

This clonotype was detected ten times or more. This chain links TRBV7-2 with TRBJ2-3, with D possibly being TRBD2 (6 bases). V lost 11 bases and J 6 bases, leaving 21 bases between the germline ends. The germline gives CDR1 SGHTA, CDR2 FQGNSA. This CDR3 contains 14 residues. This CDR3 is CASIVGGSSDTQYF. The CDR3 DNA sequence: TGTGCCTCCATCGTGGGGGGTTCAAGCGATACGCAGTATTTT.

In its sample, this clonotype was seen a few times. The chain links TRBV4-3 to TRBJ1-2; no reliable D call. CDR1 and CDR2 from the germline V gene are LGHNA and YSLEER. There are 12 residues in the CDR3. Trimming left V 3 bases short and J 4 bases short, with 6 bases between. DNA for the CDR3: TGCGCCAGCAGCCAGTGGGGCTATGGCTACACCTTC. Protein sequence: CASSQWGYGYTF.

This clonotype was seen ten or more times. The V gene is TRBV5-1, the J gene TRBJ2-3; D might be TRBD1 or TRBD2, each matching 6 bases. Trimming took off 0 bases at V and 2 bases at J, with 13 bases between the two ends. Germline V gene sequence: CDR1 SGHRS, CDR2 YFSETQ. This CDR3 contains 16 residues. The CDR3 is CASSLVGGRFTDTQYF. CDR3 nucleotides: TGCGCCAGCAGCTTGGTAGGGGGGAGATTCACAGATACGCAGTATTTT.

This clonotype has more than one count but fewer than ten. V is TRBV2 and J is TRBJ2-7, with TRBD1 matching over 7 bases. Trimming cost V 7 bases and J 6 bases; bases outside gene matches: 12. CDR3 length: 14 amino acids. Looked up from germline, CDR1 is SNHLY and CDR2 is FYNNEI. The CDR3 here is CASKEDRFSSEQYV. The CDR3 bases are TGTGCCAGCAAGGAGGACAGGTTCTCATCCGAGCAGTACGTC.

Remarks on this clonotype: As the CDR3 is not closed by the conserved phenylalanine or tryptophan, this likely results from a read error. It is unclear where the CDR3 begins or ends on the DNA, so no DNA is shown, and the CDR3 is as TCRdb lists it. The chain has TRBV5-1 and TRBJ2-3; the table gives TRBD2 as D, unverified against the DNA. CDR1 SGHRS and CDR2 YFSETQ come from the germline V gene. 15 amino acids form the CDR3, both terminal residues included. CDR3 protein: CASSFMTEDTDTQFL.

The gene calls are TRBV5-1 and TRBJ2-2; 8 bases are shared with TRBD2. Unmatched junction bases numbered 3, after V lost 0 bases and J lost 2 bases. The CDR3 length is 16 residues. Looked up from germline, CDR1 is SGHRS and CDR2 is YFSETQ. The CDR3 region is CASSLGSGINTGELFF. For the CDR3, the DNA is TGCGCCAGCAGCTTGGGTAGCGGGATCAACACCGGGGAGCTGTTTTTT.

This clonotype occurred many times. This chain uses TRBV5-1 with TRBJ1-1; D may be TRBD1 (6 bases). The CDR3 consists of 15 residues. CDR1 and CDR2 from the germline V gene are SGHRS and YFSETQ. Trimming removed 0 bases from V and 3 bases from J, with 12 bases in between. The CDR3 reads CASSLDRALDTEAFF. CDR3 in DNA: TGCGCCAGCAGCTTGGACAGGGCATTAGACACTGAAGCTTTCTTT.

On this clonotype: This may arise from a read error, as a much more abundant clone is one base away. CDR3 DNA sequence: TGCGCCAGCTGCTTGGCCTTAGAGACCCAGTACTTC. Translated, it gives CASCLALETQYF. The V and J genes are TRBV5-1 and TRBJ2-5, with D uncertain. CDR1 and CDR2 (germline): SGHRS, YFSETQ. CDR3 length equals 12 residues. The variable domain in full, completed from reference TRBV5-1 and TRBJ2-5, reads KAGVTQTPRYLIKTRGQQVTLSCSPISGHRSVSWYQQTPGQGLQFLFEYFSETQRNKGNFPGRFSGRQFSNSRSEMNVSTLELGDSALYLCASCLALETQYFGPGTRLLVL.

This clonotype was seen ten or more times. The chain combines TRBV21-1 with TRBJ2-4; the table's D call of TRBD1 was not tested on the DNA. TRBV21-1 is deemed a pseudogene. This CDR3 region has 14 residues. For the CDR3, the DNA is TGTGCCAGCAGCAAAGAGGGGGCCAAAAACATTCAGTACTTC. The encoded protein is CASSKEGAKNIQYF.

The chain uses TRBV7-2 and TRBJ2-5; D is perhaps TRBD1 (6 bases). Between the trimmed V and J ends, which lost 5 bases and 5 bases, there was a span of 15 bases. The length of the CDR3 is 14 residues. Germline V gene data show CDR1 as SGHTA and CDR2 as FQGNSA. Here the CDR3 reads CASSLGQPGETQYF. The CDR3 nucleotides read TGTGCCAGCAGCCTAGGACAGCCCGGGGAGACCCAGTACTTC.

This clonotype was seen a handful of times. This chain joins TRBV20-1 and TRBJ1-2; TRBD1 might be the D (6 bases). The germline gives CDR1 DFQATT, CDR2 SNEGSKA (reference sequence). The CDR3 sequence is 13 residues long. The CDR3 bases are TGCAGGGCCTCACGGGGGGGGGCGGAAGGCTACACCTTC. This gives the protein CRASRGGAEGYTF.

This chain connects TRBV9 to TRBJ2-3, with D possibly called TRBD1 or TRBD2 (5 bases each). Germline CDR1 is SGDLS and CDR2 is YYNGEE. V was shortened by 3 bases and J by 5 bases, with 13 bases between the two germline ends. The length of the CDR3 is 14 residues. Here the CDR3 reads CASSAGAREDTQYF. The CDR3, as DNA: TGTGCCAGCAGCGCCGGGGCCAGAGAAGATACGCAGTATTTT.

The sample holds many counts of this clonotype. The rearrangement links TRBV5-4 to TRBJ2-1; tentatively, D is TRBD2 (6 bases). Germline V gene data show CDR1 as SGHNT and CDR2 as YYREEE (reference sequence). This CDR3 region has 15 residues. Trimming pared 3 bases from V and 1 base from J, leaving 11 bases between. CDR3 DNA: TGTGCCAGCAGCTCAAACGGGGGTTCCTACAATGAGCAGTTCTTC. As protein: CASSSNGGSYNEQFF.

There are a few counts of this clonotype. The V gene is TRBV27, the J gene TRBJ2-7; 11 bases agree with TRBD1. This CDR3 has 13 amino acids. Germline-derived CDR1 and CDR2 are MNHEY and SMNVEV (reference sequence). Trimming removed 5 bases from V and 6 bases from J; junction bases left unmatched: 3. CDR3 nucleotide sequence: TGTGCCAGCAGTCCCGGGACAGGGGGCGAGCAGTACGTC. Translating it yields CASSPGTGGEQYV.

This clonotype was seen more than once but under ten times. This chain's CDR3 is CASSPPGDEQYF. CDR3 in DNA: TGCGCCAGCTCCCCCCCCGGGGACGAGCAGTACTTC. This chain connects TRBV5-1 to TRBJ2-7, with D maybe TRBD2 (5 bases). Germline V gives CDR1 SGHRS, CDR2 YFSETQ. The germline V and J ends were trimmed by 7 bases and 5 bases, with 13 bases remaining between them. This CDR3 spans 12 amino acids. The variable domain in full, completed from reference TRBV5-1 and TRBJ2-7, reads KAGVTQTPRYLIKTRGQQVTLSCSPISGHRSVSWYQQTPGQGLQFLFEYFSETQRNKGNFPGRFSGRQFSNSRSEMNVSTLELGDSALYLCASSPPGDEQYFGPGTRLTVT.